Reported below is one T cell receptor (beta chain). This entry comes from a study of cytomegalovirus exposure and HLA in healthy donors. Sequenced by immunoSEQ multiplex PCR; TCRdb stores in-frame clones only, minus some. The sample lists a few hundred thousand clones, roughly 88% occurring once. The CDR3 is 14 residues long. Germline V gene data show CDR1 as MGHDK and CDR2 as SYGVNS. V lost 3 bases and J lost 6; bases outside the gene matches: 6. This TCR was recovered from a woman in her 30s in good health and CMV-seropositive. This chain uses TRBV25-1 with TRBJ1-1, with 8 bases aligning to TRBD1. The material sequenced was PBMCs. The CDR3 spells CASSEQTGAPEAFF. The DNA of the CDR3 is TGTGCCAGCAGTGAGCAGACAGGGGCCCCTGAAGCTTTCTTT.